A selection of T cell receptor beta chains follows, all from one sample in a study of identical twins. A single record per CDR3 protein comes from TCRdb applying MiXCR to the 5' RACE reads. Counted here are around 1.7 million distinct CDR3 sequences, less than 40% occurring once; the ten biggest clones make up about 0.27%. Sequencing used cord blood. The receptors originated from a newborn girl in good health. Each CDR3 is given with its conserved first and last residue. The D gene is left open where the match is weak. Clone size is given for some rows only: seen once, a few or many times, or a class if the clone is expanded.

NA,TRBJ2-7,NA,TRBV12-3/TRBV12-4,TGTGCCAGCAGTTTCGGTGGGGGGCAAGATACCCAGTACTTC,CASSFGGGQDTQYF
few,TRBJ2-1,NA,TRBV20-1,TGCAGTGCTGGAAATAGCGGAGCCGTTCTGTTCTTC,CSAGNSGAVLFF
NA,TRBJ2-7,NA,TRBV19,TGTGCCAGTAGTCCCCTGCCAGGGGCCTCCTACGAGCAGTACTTC,CASSPLPGASYEQYF
NA,TRBJ2-1,TRBD2,TRBV2,TGTGCCAGCAAGCCGGGACTAGCGGGGGCGAACAATGAGCAGTTCTTC,CASKPGLAGANNEQFF
NA,TRBJ1-1,NA,TRBV5-1,TGCGCCAGCAGCTTTTCCCCACTCCTACAGGGCACTGAAGCTTTCTTT,CASSFSPLLQGTEAFF
many,TRBJ1-2,NA,TRBV9,TGTGCCAGCAGCGTAGTGGAACAGTCCTATGGCTACACCTTC,CASSVVEQSYGYTF
NA,TRBJ2-7,TRBD1,TRBV25-1,TGTGCCAGCAGTGAAGATGGGACAGCTGCCTACGAGCAGTACTTC,CASSEDGTAAYEQYF
many,TRBJ2-3,TRBD2,TRBV12-3/TRBV12-4,TGTGCCAGCAGTGCACACGGCCTAGCGGGATTCACAGATACGCAGTATTTT,CASSAHGLAGFTDTQYF
few,TRBJ2-4,NA,TRBV7-2,TGTGCCAGATGGAAGGTTGAAGACATTCAGTACTTC,CARWKVEDIQYF
NA,TRBJ2-4,NA,TRBV6-1,TGTGCCAGCAGTGAACAGGGGAGATGGGCCAAAAACATTCAGTACTTC,CASSEQGRWAKNIQYF
NA,TRBJ2-2,TRBD2,TRBV6-5,TGTGCCAGCAGTTACTCGAAAGGGTTCCTAGCGGTAGATCGCACCGGGGAGCTGTTTTTT,CASSYSKGFLAVDRTGELFF
few,TRBJ2-3,NA,TRBV7-2,TGTGCCAGCAGCTTAGAGTCTCGGGACCCACTAACGCAGTATTTT,CASSLESRDPLTQYF
few,TRBJ1-2,NA,TRBV7-9,TGTGCCAGCAGCTTGCCAGGGAGAGGCTATGGCTACACCTTC,CASSLPGRGYGYTF
NA,TRBJ2-7,TRBD1,TRBV28,TGTGCCAGCAGTTGGGAACAGGGGCACTACGAGCAGTACTTC,CASSWEQGHYEQYF
NA,TRBJ1-4,NA,TRBV4-1,TGCGCCAGCAGCCAACTTGGTCTGCAGGGAGGAGTTGCAACTAATGAAAAACTGTTTTTT,CASSQLGLQGGVATNEKLFF
NA,TRBJ1-1,NA,TRBV6-6,TGTGCCAGCACCTCGAGAGGGGAGACTGAAGCTTTCTTT,CASTSRGETEAFF
few,TRBJ2-5,NA,TRBV18,TGTGCCAGCTCACCACAAGAGCGAGAGACCCAGTACTTC,CASSPQERETQYF
NA,TRBJ2-7,TRBD2,TRBV7-2,TGTGCCGGCAGCTTAGGGACTAACTACGAGCAGTACTTC,CAGSLGTNYEQYF
NA,TRBJ1-4,NA,TRBV3-1,TGTGCCAGCAGCCAAGGGGACACTAATGAAAAACTGTTTTTT,CASSQGDTNEKLFF
once,TRBJ2-3,NA,TRBV27,TGTGCCAGCAGTTTTCCCTCGAGCACAGATACGCAGTATTTT,CASSFPSSTDTQYF
NA,TRBJ2-7,NA,TRBV7-2,TGTGCCAGCAGCTTAGTAAGGGGACCCATCTACGAGCAGTACTTC,CASSLVRGPIYEQYF
NA,TRBJ1-2,NA,TRBV20-1,TGCAGTACTAGACGAGAGGGAAAAGGCTACACCTTC,CSTRREGKGYTF
few,TRBJ2-3,TRBD1,TRBV6-1,TGTGCCAGCAGGCTTTTAGGGACAGGTTTTAGAGGCACAGATACGCAGTATTTT,CASRLLGTGFRGTDTQYF
few,TRBJ2-7,NA,TRBV29-1,TGCAGCGTGACGTTCGGCCTCACGACAGCCTACGAGCAGTACTTC,CSVTFGLTTAYEQYF
NA,TRBJ2-7,NA,TRBV6-2/TRBV6-3,TGTGCCAGCACCGAAAGAGGGACCCTCTACGAGCAGTACTTC,CASTERGTLYEQYF
NA,TRBJ1-2,NA,TRBV28,TGTGCCAGCAGTTTCGGGGCTCGAGGGCGTCGAGCTAACTATGGCTACACCTTC,CASSFGARGRRANYGYTF
NA,TRBJ1-5,NA,TRBV3-1,TGTGCCAGCAGCCAAGATGGCTTCTGGGGCAATCAGCCCCAGCATTTT,CASSQDGFWGNQPQHF
NA,TRBJ1-2,TRBD1,TRBV5-1,TGCGCCAGCCGGACAGGACATAACTATGGCTACACCTTC,CASRTGHNYGYTF
NA,TRBJ2-7,NA,TRBV25-1,TGTGCCAGCGGGATTGGAGGGGGAAATCCCTACGAGCAGTACTTC,CASGIGGGNPYEQYF
few,TRBJ2-3,TRBD2,TRBV4-2,TGTGCCAGCAGCCAAGCGGGGACTAGCGGGAGGACAGATACGCAGTATTTT,CASSQAGTSGRTDTQYF
NA,TRBJ1-2,NA,TRBV6-5,TGTGCCAGCAGTTACTCGCCAGGGGAGGGTTATGGCTACACCTTC,CASSYSPGEGYGYTF
few,TRBJ2-3,TRBD1,TRBV9,TGTGCCAGCAGCGTAGAGAGTAGGGGACAGGTCACAGATACGCAGTATTTT,CASSVESRGQVTDTQYF
few,TRBJ2-3,TRBD2,TRBV5-1,TGCGCCAGCAGCTTGGGACGGACTAGCGGTGGCACAGATACGCAGTATTTT,CASSLGRTSGGTDTQYF
many,TRBJ1-2,NA,TRBV29-1,TGCAGCGTTGAAGGGTTCCACCTCCCACCCTACTATGGCTACACCTTC,CSVEGFHLPPYYGYTF
many,TRBJ2-4,TRBD2,TRBV27,TGTGCCAGCAGTTGGGGAGCGGGAGTAGGCAAAAACATTCAGTACTTC,CASSWGAGVGKNIQYF
many,TRBJ2-3,TRBD2,TRBV4-1,TGCGCCAGCAGCCCGAGACTAGCGGGGACTAGCACAGATACGCAGTATTTT,CASSPRLAGTSTDTQYF
NA,TRBJ2-7,NA,TRBV6-1,TGTGCCAGCAGTGGCCCCGGGGGTCCTTCCTACGAGCAGTACTTC,CASSGPGGPSYEQYF
few,TRBJ2-3,TRBD2,TRBV5-1,TGCGCCAGCAGCGTACTAGCGGGGTACACAGATACGCAGTATTTT,CASSVLAGYTDTQYF
NA,TRBJ2-7,NA,TRBV20-1,TGCAGTGCTGACCCCCTAGCGCGAGCTTACGAGCAGTACTTC,CSADPLARAYEQYF
NA,TRBJ2-1,TRBD1,TRBV18,TGTGCCAGCTCACCACCGCGGACAGGGTCGTTCGATGAGCAGTTCTTC,CASSPPRTGSFDEQFF
few,TRBJ2-1,NA,TRBV14,TGTGCCAGCAGCCAGGGCCCCTGGAAGTTCTTC,CASSQGPWKFF
few,TRBJ1-2,NA,TRBV6-5,TGTGCCAGCAGTTACTCGGGGGTACTGAGCTATGGCTACACCTTC,CASSYSGVLSYGYTF
NA,TRBJ1-5,NA,TRBV20-1,TGCAGTGCTAGCCGATACCAGATAGGGAGCAATCAGCCCCAGCATTTT,CSASRYQIGSNQPQHF